These T cell receptor beta chains were read from a single sample in a study of T cell responses to AZD1222 COVID-19 vaccine. Only in-frame clones appear in the TCRdb table, and some are missing; sequencing was by immunoSEQ multiplex PCR. The repertoire holds roughly 91,000 clones, with roughly 85% as singletons. Sequences were derived from peripheral blood, sampled on day 0 of AZD1222 vaccination. These receptors all come from an adult in good health. CDR3s include the opening cysteine and the closing phenylalanine or tryptophan. The order of the fields is clone size, D gene, CDR3 length, J gene, V gene, CDR3 DNA, CDR3 protein. D genes are given only for firm matches. Clone size is stated in some rows and not others, as once, few, many or a class when expanded.

clone_size: NA
d_call: NA
cdr3_length: 13
j_call: TRBJ2-3
v_call: TRBV6-4
cdr3_nt: TGTGCCAGCAGTGACTCGACAACAGATACGCAGTATTTT
cdr3_aa: CASSDSTTDTQYF

clone_size: NA
d_call: NA
cdr3_length: 16
j_call: TRBJ2-3
v_call: TRBV11-3
cdr3_nt: TGTGCCAGCAGCTTAAGCGGCGGGGCAGGCACAGATACGCAGTATTTT
cdr3_aa: CASSLSGGAGTDTQYF

clone_size: NA
d_call: NA
cdr3_length: 15
j_call: TRBJ1-2
v_call: TRBV18
cdr3_nt: TGTGCCAGCTCACCTAGGGCTGGGGACCTCTATGGCTACACCTTC
cdr3_aa: CASSPRAGDLYGYTF

clone_size: NA
d_call: NA
cdr3_length: 13
j_call: TRBJ2-2
v_call: TRBV21-1
cdr3_nt: TGTTTACAGGGGATATCGAACACCGGGGAGCTGTTTTTT
cdr3_aa: CLQGISNTGELFF

clone_size: few
d_call: TRBD2
cdr3_length: 16
j_call: TRBJ2-7
v_call: TRBV4-2
cdr3_nt: TGTGCCAGCAGCCAAGATGCTAGCGGGGGGGCCTACGAGCAGTACTTC
cdr3_aa: CASSQDASGGAYEQYF

clone_size: NA
d_call: TRBD1
cdr3_length: 14
j_call: TRBJ1-5
v_call: TRBV3-1/TRBV3-2
cdr3_nt: TGTGCCAGCAGCCAAGGGACAGGGGAGCACCCCCAGCATTTT
cdr3_aa: CASSQGTGEHPQHF

clone_size: NA
d_call: NA
cdr3_length: 15
j_call: TRBJ2-2
v_call: TRBV7-3
cdr3_nt: TGTGCCAGCAGCTTAAGGGGGATCAACACCGGGGAGCTGTTTTTT
cdr3_aa: CASSLRGINTGELFF

clone_size: once
d_call: TRBD1
cdr3_length: 15
j_call: TRBJ2-3
v_call: TRBV6-1
cdr3_nt: TGTGCCAGCAGTGACGGACAGGGGGCAGGAGATACGCAGTATTTT
cdr3_aa: CASSDGQGAGDTQYF

clone_size: NA
d_call: NA
cdr3_length: 13
j_call: TRBJ1-3
v_call: TRBV29-1
cdr3_nt: TGCAGCGTTGATAAGGGGGGCTCAAACACCATATATTTT
cdr3_aa: CSVDKGGSNTIYF

clone_size: NA
d_call: NA
cdr3_length: 15
j_call: TRBJ1-2
v_call: TRBV11-2
cdr3_nt: TGTGCCAGCAGTTCTTTACGGAGCAACTTGGGAGGCTACACCTTC
cdr3_aa: CASSSLRSNLGGYTF

clone_size: NA
d_call: NA
cdr3_length: 14
j_call: TRBJ1-2
v_call: TRBV27
cdr3_nt: TGTGCCAGCAGTCCCAGGGGTTATAACTATGGCTACACCTTC
cdr3_aa: CASSPRGYNYGYTF

clone_size: NA
d_call: NA
cdr3_length: 14
j_call: TRBJ1-4
v_call: TRBV7-9
cdr3_nt: TGTGCCAGCAGCTCGACCGGACACTACGAAAAACTGTTTTTT
cdr3_aa: CASSSTGHYEKLFF

clone_size: NA
d_call: NA
cdr3_length: 14
j_call: TRBJ1-2
v_call: TRBV25-1
cdr3_nt: TGTGCCAGCAGTGAATATAGGACCTCCTCTGGCTACACCTTC
cdr3_aa: CASSEYRTSSGYTF

clone_size: NA
d_call: TRBD1
cdr3_length: 14
j_call: TRBJ1-2
v_call: TRBV7-9
cdr3_nt: TGTGCCAGCAGCCTCGGACAGGGCACCTATGGCTACACCTTC
cdr3_aa: CASSLGQGTYGYTF

clone_size: NA
d_call: NA
cdr3_length: 12
j_call: TRBJ1-2
v_call: TRBV19
cdr3_nt: TGTGCCAGTAGTATCCAGGTCGGTGGCTACACCTTC
cdr3_aa: CASSIQVGGYTF

clone_size: NA
d_call: NA
cdr3_length: 16
j_call: TRBJ1-6
v_call: TRBV5-6
cdr3_nt: TGTGCCAGCAGCTTGGGGCTACACGCCTTAGAGTCACCCCTCCACTTT
cdr3_aa: CASSLGLHALESPLHF

clone_size: NA
d_call: NA
cdr3_length: 15
j_call: TRBJ1-5
v_call: TRBV18
cdr3_nt: TGTGCCAGCTCACTCAACGCCCCAGGGGCTCAGCCCCAGCATTTT
cdr3_aa: CASSLNAPGAQPQHF

clone_size: NA
d_call: NA
cdr3_length: 13
j_call: TRBJ1-3
v_call: TRBV15
cdr3_nt: TGTGCCACCAGCAGTCGGCGGGGAAACACCATATATTTT
cdr3_aa: CATSSRRGNTIYF

clone_size: NA
d_call: TRBD1
cdr3_length: 14
j_call: TRBJ1-5
v_call: TRBV5-6
cdr3_nt: TGTGCCAGCAGCTTCGGACAGGGCGATCAGCCCCAGCATTTT
cdr3_aa: CASSFGQGDQPQHF

clone_size: NA
d_call: NA
cdr3_length: 16
j_call: TRBJ1-1
v_call: TRBV10-3
cdr3_nt: TGTGCCATCAGTGAGTCAAAGGGGAGGCGGAACACTGAAGCTTTCTTT
cdr3_aa: CAISESKGRRNTEAFF

clone_size: NA
d_call: NA
cdr3_length: 14
j_call: TRBJ2-5
v_call: TRBV15
cdr3_nt: TGTGCCACCTCCGCCCGCGGCGTTTGGGAGACCCAGTACTTC
cdr3_aa: CATSARGVWETQYF

clone_size: NA
d_call: TRBD1
cdr3_length: 16
j_call: TRBJ2-2
v_call: TRBV6-2/TRBV6-3
cdr3_nt: TGTGCCAGCAGTTACAGACAGGGGTGGAACACCGGGGAGCTGTTTTTT
cdr3_aa: CASSYRQGWNTGELFF

clone_size: NA
d_call: NA
cdr3_length: 12
j_call: TRBJ2-7
v_call: TRBV7-2
cdr3_nt: TGTGCCAGCAGCGAAAATAGCTACGAGCAGTACTTC
cdr3_aa: CASSENSYEQYF

clone_size: NA
d_call: NA
cdr3_length: 19
j_call: TRBJ1-1
v_call: TRBV5-5
cdr3_nt: TGTGCCAGCAGCCTTCTACGACAGAGGGGGGCATCTATGAACACTGAAGCTTTCTTT
cdr3_aa: CASSLLRQRGASMNTEAFF

clone_size: NA
d_call: NA
cdr3_length: 14
j_call: TRBJ2-3
v_call: TRBV7-2
cdr3_nt: TGTGCCAGCAGACAGAGCGCCGGCACAGATACGCAGTATTTT
cdr3_aa: CASRQSAGTDTQYF

clone_size: NA
d_call: NA
cdr3_length: 15
j_call: TRBJ2-1
v_call: TRBV6-5
cdr3_nt: TGTGCCAGCAGTTTCCAAATTTTTCCGGTGGGTGAGCAGTTCTTC
cdr3_aa: CASSFQIFPVGEQFF

clone_size: NA
d_call: TRBD2
cdr3_length: 16
j_call: TRBJ2-5
v_call: TRBV3-1/TRBV3-2
cdr3_nt: TGTGCCACCAGCCTTTTCGGGGGCGGGGGGGCGGAGACCCAGTACTTC
cdr3_aa: CATSLFGGGGAETQYF

clone_size: NA
d_call: NA
cdr3_length: 16
j_call: TRBJ2-3
v_call: TRBV4-1
cdr3_nt: TGCGCCAGCAGCCTCCGCGGGGACACGAGCACAGATACGCAGTATTTT
cdr3_aa: CASSLRGDTSTDTQYF

clone_size: NA
d_call: NA
cdr3_length: 15
j_call: TRBJ1-1
v_call: TRBV4-3
cdr3_nt: TGCGCCAGCAGCCTAAACTTGTACAGTAACACTGAAGCTTTCTTT
cdr3_aa: CASSLNLYSNTEAFF

clone_size: NA
d_call: NA
cdr3_length: 11
j_call: TRBJ1-4
v_call: TRBV29-1
cdr3_nt: TGCAGCGTTTCCGGGACGGAAAAACTGTTTTTT
cdr3_aa: CSVSGTEKLFF

clone_size: NA
d_call: TRBD1
cdr3_length: 20
j_call: TRBJ1-5
v_call: TRBV3-1/TRBV3-2
cdr3_nt: TGTGCCAGCAGCCAGATACCGGGACAGGGGGACTTTAGGGGCAATCAGCCCCAGCATTTT
cdr3_aa: CASSQIPGQGDFRGNQPQHF

clone_size: NA
d_call: NA
cdr3_length: 11
j_call: TRBJ2-5
v_call: TRBV20-1
cdr3_nt: TGCAGTGCCTGGAAGGGGGAGACCCAGTACTTC
cdr3_aa: CSAWKGETQYF

clone_size: NA
d_call: NA
cdr3_length: 15
j_call: TRBJ2-7
v_call: TRBV11-2
cdr3_nt: TGTGCCAGCAGCTTAGGGGCAGGGGTCACCTACGAGCAGTACTTC
cdr3_aa: CASSLGAGVTYEQYF

clone_size: medium-sized
d_call: NA
cdr3_length: 14
j_call: TRBJ1-1
v_call: TRBV10-3
cdr3_nt: TGTGCCATCAGTGAGTCGCTTGGGAGTACTGAAGCTTTCTTT
cdr3_aa: CAISESLGSTEAFF

clone_size: NA
d_call: TRBD2
cdr3_length: 16
j_call: TRBJ2-3
v_call: TRBV19
cdr3_nt: TGTGCCAGTAGTCCGGCAGCGGGGTCTAGCACAGATACGCAGTATTTT
cdr3_aa: CASSPAAGSSTDTQYF

clone_size: NA
d_call: TRBD1
cdr3_length: 14
j_call: TRBJ1-6
v_call: TRBV7-9
cdr3_nt: TGTGCCAGCAGCAATGGACAGGGACCTTCACCCCTCCACTTT
cdr3_aa: CASSNGQGPSPLHF

clone_size: NA
d_call: NA
cdr3_length: 15
j_call: TRBJ2-5
v_call: TRBV7-2
cdr3_nt: TGTGCCAGCAGCTTAGCATTGGGGGGCACGGAGACCCAGTACTTC
cdr3_aa: CASSLALGGTETQYF